This TCR beta chain was identified during a study of vaccination and CD4 T cells after COVID-19 (dated by TCRdb to between 2022 and 2023). Looking at the study overall: In the convalescent cohort there were six males and four females, among whom were two Hispanic individuals, seven Caucasians, two Asians and one multiracial person. Two doses of either the Pfizer-BioNTech BNT162b2 vaccine (n=8) or the Moderna mRNA-1273 vaccine (n=2) were administered to participants. Post-COVID blood samples were collected from convalescent patients a median of approximately 100 days after diagnosis, with a range of about 30 to 170 days. The time from the second vaccine dose to post-vaccine blood sampling had a median of roughly 72 days and ranged from roughly 12 to 241 days. For stimulating the cultures, overlapping spike peptide pools were used, derived from SARS-CoV-2 as well as from the common cold coronaviruses HCoV-NL63, HCoV-OC43 and HCoV-229E. As controls, cultures received a CEFX viral epitope pool (the positive control), an HIV-1 Nef peptide pool (the negative control), or no peptide at all. In ten to eleven COVID-19 convalescent patients and a few infection-naive healthy vaccine recipients, the spike-specific CD4+ TCR repertoire before mRNA vaccination was compared with the repertoire after mRNA vaccination. In an earlier paper using these donors, memory CD4+ T cell crossreactivity between SARS-CoV-2 and common cold coronavirus spike proteins was assessed at the TCR clonotype level.

To note about this clonotype: Its antigen specificity is not known. No base quality information exists; no much larger clone differs at one position.

General findings and caveats noted by the study authors: In convalescent patients, a median roughly 86% of post-vaccine SARS-CoV-2-reactive clones were detected only after vaccination, suggesting vaccine-specific priming. The study included relatively few convalescent patients and did not analyze early timepoints after natural infection. Of the vaccine-specific clones in convalescent patients, 304 of 307, or nearly all, reacted only to SARS-CoV-2 spike and did not cross-react with common cold coronaviruses. Although the median number of SARS-CoV-2-reactive clonotypes went up from 20 to 25 after infection to roughly 40 after vaccination, the increase was not significant.

V ends up 2 bases short and J 3 bases short, with an unmatched junction base count of 5. The CDR3 has 15 amino acids, counting the end cysteine and phenylalanine. Just the 45-base CDR3 DNA is kept, in frame starting at base 1. CDR1 and CDR2 were assigned from the germline V gene as SGDLS and YYNGEE. The library came from PCR. DNA from cultured CD4+ T cells was subjected to TCR sequencing with the Oncomine TCR Beta short-read assay at the Johns Hopkins FTIC core. The QIAamp micro DNA kit was used to extract genomic DNA from the cultured CD4+ T cells. Oncomine TCR Beta libraries from cultured CD4+ T cells were pooled with unique dual indexes and sequenced on an Illumina iSeq 100. In the source study's methods: Non-productive sequences were filtered out, and CDR3s that did not start with C, did not end with F or W, or were shorter than 7 amino acids were discarded. Antigen-specific clonotypes were identified with the MANAFEST web application by comparing peptide-stimulated wells with reference and other culture wells. An FDR below 0.05, an odds ratio above 5, and a productive frequency above 0.1% in at least two of three replicate wells were required for clones to be considered positive. A clonotype was classed as cross-reactive if the clonotype showed significant expansion both in SARS-CoV-2 spike wells and in at least one common cold coronavirus spike condition. Using R version 3.6.1, CDR3 homology was evaluated through Levenshtein distances (stringdist) along with unrooted phylogenetic trees (ape). TCRdb reanalyzed the raw reads on its own, using fastp at Q25 for trimming and MiXCR for clone calling, and kept in-frame beta chains. Rows with one shared CDR3 protein collapse into an entry with the most common genes and DNA. The V and J calls reflect TCRdb's pipeline rather than the authors' work. Here the sample has several thousand distinct CDR3 sequences; more than 30% occur a single time. The top ten constitute approximately 24% of the sample.

What the treatment or condition label conveys for this sample: approximately nine-day PBMC culture with coronavirus spike peptide pools or control peptides (ViraFEST assay). CD4+ T cells from unexposed donors were collected before the COVID-19 pandemic (2011-2018). To expand antigen-specific T cells with peptide pools and then pick out the expanded clonotypes through TCR sequencing, the study relied on the ViraFEST assay. Approximately 2.1 million PBMCs per well were cultured in IMDM with roughly 4.8% human AB serum and 8.5 to 10 IU/ml IL-2, plus 10 ug/ml peptide pools. Half of the culture medium was replaced with fresh IL-2-containing medium on days 3 and 7. After 10 days of culture, CD4+ T cells were isolated by negative selection with the EasySep CD4+ T cell isolation kit. As cell numbers permitted, CD4+ T cells from unexposed donors were tested for reactivity to SARS-CoV-2 S and N and to four common cold coronavirus spike pools. Ficoll-Paque Plus gradient centrifugation was used to isolate PBMCs from whole blood, and the isolated PBMCs were then either used fresh or cryopreserved at -140C. Each culture condition was generally run in triplicate wells. The leukapheresis product for the unexposed donors was obtained through commercial purchase.

Material: CD4+ T cells from blood, cultured in vitro. The rearranged segments are TRBV9 and TRBJ1-5; 7 bases in the middle match TRBD1. The sequence came from a human donor in good health. The nucleotides read TGTGCCAGCAGCGTCGGGACAGTTCCCAATCAGCCCCAGCATTTT. Its protein reads: CASSVGTVPNQPQHF.